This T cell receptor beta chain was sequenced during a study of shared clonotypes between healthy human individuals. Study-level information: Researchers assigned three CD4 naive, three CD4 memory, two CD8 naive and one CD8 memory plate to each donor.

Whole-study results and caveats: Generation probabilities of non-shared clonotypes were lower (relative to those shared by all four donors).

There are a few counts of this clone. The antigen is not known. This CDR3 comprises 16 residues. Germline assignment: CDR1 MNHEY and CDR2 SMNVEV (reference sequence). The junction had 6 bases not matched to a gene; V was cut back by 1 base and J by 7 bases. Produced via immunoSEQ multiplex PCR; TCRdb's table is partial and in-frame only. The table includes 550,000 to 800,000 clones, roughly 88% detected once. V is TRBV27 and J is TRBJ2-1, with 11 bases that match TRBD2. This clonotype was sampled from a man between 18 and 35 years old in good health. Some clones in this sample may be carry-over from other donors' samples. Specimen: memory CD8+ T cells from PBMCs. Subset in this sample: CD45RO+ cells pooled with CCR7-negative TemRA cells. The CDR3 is CASSLYSASGRNEQFF. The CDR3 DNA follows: TGTGCCAGCAGTTTATATTCGGCTAGCGGGAGGAATGAGCAGTTCTTC.